This TCR beta chain derives from a study of blood T cell repertoires in COVID-19. Data came from immunoSEQ multiplex PCR; TCRdb stores just in-frame clones and leaves some out. This table has about 290,000 clones, under 90% appearing once. V gave up 9 bases and J gave up 6 bases; unmatched junction bases: 7. CDR1 and CDR2 from the germline V gene are LGHDT and YNNKEL (reference sequence). The CDR3 consists of 14 residues. The V call is TRBV3-1 (or the pseudogene TRBV3-2), the J call TRBJ2-1, with 11 bases that match TRBD2. The source is a woman in her forties who had recovered from COVID-19. The sample taken for sequencing was peripheral blood. The CDR3 coding sequence is TGTGCCAGTAGAGGGACTAGCGGAGTCAATGAGCAGTTCTTC. Translated: CASRGTSGVNEQFF.